This TCR beta chain was identified during a study of T cell clonotyping in hematopoietic cell transplantation. Whole-study results and caveats: CD4 and CD8 repertoire contributions could not be separated without sorting. Pathologically expanded recipient clonotypes increased progressively from day 30 to day 180 as diversity fell.

Samples: about 28 days before transplant, then days 30, 100 and 180 after. Worth noting for this clone: Its antigen is still unknown.

Some clones are missing from TCRdb's copy, which holds only in-frame ones; the method was immunoSEQ multiplex PCR. The sample has around 4,000 clones, approximately 95% seen once; the top ten hold approximately 1%. The sequence was collected from a male patient in his fifties or sixties who had an allogeneic stem cell transplant from a related donor, so the T cells may come from the graft donor. Some clones in this sample may be carry-over from other donors' samples. This specimen consisted of PBMCs, obtained 30 days after allogeneic stem cell transplant.

The CDR3 loop is CASSLGLLNTGELFF. The CDR3 coding sequence is TGCGCCAGCAGCTTAGGGCTCTTGAACACCGGGGAGCTGTTTTTT. V is TRBV5-1 and J is TRBJ2-2; D is unclear. The V gene's germline CDR1 is SGHRS and CDR2 YFSETQ. The CDR3 spans 15 residues. Trimming shortened V by 2 bases and J by 1 base, and 9 bases separated the two germline ends.